This T cell receptor (beta chain) was recovered during a study of CD8+CD57+ T cells in acquired aplastic anemia. Study in general: Roughly 3 ug was the average amount of DNA from sorted CD4+ and CD8+ cells. Reads per healthy sample averaged around 9.9 million (CD4+) and 11 million to 14 million (CD8+). General study results and limits: CD8+ Simpson's diversity did not differ significantly between patients and controls. Sharing between patients and controls was observed for some 27 CD8+ CDR3 sequences.

The CDR3 loop spans 16 amino acids. Per the germline V gene, CDR1 is SGHAT and CDR2 is FQDESV (reference sequence). J gave up 3 bases and V 3 bases, and 8 bases lay outside the gene matches. Genomic DNA acted as the template from which TCR beta VDJ combination and CDR3 sequence profiling were carried out. In TCRdb, the reads were re-called with MiXCR into one record per CDR3 protein. The data show fewer than 70,000 distinct CDR3 sequences, roughly half seen once. In regard to this clonotype: Its antigen remains unknown.

The sequenced sample consisted of sorted CD4+, CD8+, or CD8+CD57+ T cells (not recorded which) from PBMCs. J is TRBJ2-7 and V is TRBV11-1; 10 nucleotides match TRBD1. The clonotype was recovered from a human donor in good health, serving as a control. The CDR3 DNA sequence: TGTGCCAGCAGCTTGGGGCCCGGGACAGGGGTCTACGAGCAGTACTTC. It encodes CASSLGPGTGVYEQYF.